A selection of T cell receptor beta chains follows, all from one sample in a study of blood T cell repertoires in COVID-19. The repertoire was sequenced with immunoSEQ multiplex PCR; TCRdb's copy has only in-frame clones and lacks some. The sample shows 200,000 to 300,000 clones, around 84% of them seen only once. The material sequenced was peripheral blood. The origin of the receptors is a man aged 55 to 70 with acute or convalescent COVID-19. The CDR3 runs from the conserved cysteine through the conserved F or W.

TRBV28,TRBJ1-3,CASSLGQTHSTIYF
TRBV5-1,TRBJ2-7,CASSQRVPSYEQYF
TRBV19,TRBJ1-1,CASRYQGEGAEAFF
TRBV5-1,TRBJ1-1,CASSLASGHDTEAFF
TRBV7-9,TRBJ2-1,CASSSSLAGARNEQFF
TRBV5-8,TRBJ1-2,CASSLARRPGYTF
TRBV30,TRBJ2-4,CAWSGQGVGAKNIQYF
TRBV29-1,TRBJ1-4,CSPASDRGPGGNEKLFF
TRBV4-1,TRBJ2-7,CASSLRTSGRVDSYEQYF
TRBV14,TRBJ2-5,CASSLGLADQETQYF
TRBV6-5,TRBJ2-3,CASSNAARGTQYF
TRBV11-3,TRBJ2-1,CASSPGWASSYNEQFF
TRBV7-8,TRBJ2-5,CASSFSVGLAGVWQETQYF
TRBV5-1,TRBJ1-2,CASSLGAGGNYGYTF
TRBV10-1,TRBJ1-4,CASSSTHRVEKLFF
TRBV29-1,TRBJ2-5,CSVVYEQDRVQETQYF
TRBV6-2/TRBV6-3,TRBJ2-1,CASSTMGGGQFF
TRBV9,TRBJ2-4,CASNPGTSVLDPTKNIQYF
TRBV19,TRBJ1-1,CASSIDRSGTGRLVDTEAFF
TRBV7-5,TRBJ2-5,CARSLEGSGGPRVPQETQYF
TRBV19,TRBJ1-1,CASKDSMNTEAFF
TRBV6-5,TRBJ1-6,CASLTDSPLHF
TRBV11-2,TRBJ2-2,CASSLGGLSAGELFF
TRBV7-6,TRBJ2-7,CASSSQTSGGSYEQYF
TRBV11-2,TRBJ1-2,CASSLPGSYGYTF
TRBV7-2,TRBJ2-7,CASSTAYEQYF
TRBV3-1/TRBV3-2,TRBJ2-1,CASSQLAGEQFF
TRBV12-3/TRBV12-4,TRBJ1-1,CASSLLRDTEAFF
TRBV6-5,TRBJ2-3,CASRVSRVITDTQYF
TRBV5-1,TRBJ1-5,CASSFNSNQPQHF
TRBV19,TRBJ1-6,CATTHRDSSSYNSPLHF